The clone carrying this TCR beta chain was detected a few times. Its matching antigen is unknown. Germline assignment: CDR1 GTSNPN and CDR2 SVGIG (reference sequence). This CDR3 is 13 amino acids long. Trimming removed 2 bases from V and 3 bases from J, with 8 bases in between. These data are taken from a study of T cell responses to AZD1222 COVID-19 vaccine. The study, taken as a whole, reports: All repertoire sampling was performed exclusively after the peak T cell response.

Only in-frame clones appear in the TCRdb table, and some are missing; sequencing was by immunoSEQ multiplex PCR. The sample has tens of thousands of clones, approximately 85% seen once; the top ten hold approximately 16%. The TCR originated in an adult in good health. The specimen comprised peripheral blood, sampled on day 0 of AZD1222 vaccination. This chain links TRBV30 with TRBJ1-5, with D possibly TRBD1 on 5 matching bases. CDR3 sequence (DNA): TGTGCCTGGAGTAAGGACACCAATCAGCCCCAGCATTTT. Amino acids: CAWSKDTNQPQHF.